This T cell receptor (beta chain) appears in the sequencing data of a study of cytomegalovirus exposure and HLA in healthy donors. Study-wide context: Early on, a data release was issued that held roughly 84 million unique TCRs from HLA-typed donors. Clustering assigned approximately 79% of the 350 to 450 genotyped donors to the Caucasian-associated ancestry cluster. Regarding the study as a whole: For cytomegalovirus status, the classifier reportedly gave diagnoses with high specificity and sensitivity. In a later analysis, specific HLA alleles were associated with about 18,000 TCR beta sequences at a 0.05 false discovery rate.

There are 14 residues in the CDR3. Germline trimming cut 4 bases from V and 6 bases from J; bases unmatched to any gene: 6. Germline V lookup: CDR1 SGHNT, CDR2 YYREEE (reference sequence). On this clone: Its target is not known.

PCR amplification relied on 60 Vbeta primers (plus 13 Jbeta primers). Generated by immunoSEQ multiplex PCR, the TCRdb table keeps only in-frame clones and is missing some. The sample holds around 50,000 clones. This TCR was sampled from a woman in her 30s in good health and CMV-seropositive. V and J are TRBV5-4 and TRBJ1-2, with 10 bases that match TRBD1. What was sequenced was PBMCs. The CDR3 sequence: CASSLTGGGNGYTF. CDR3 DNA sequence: TGTGCCAGCAGCCTGACAGGGGGCGGTAATGGCTACACCTTC.